This T cell receptor (beta chain) was sequenced in a study of shared clonotypes between healthy human individuals. As to this clone: No antigen is known for it.

Study-level results: The expectation was that sequencing depth would affect clonotype sharing among donors.

Genomic DNA (from each subset) was split evenly across several immunoSEQ plates. Libraries were prepared by immunoSEQ multiplex PCR; TCRdb keeps only in-frame clonotypes and omits some of them. This sample has about 2.4 million clones; over 85% occur once, and the top ten carry around 0.4%. This CDR3 spans 16 amino acids. V was trimmed by 3 bases and J by 6 bases, leaving 20 bases between them. Germline V gene data show CDR1 as MNHEY and CDR2 as SVGAGI. V and J are TRBV6-5 and TRBJ1-2; D is uncertain. Sequencing used naive CD4+ T cells from PBMCs. Subset: CD45RA+ positively selected. The receptor was isolated from a man aged 18 to 30 in good health. Some clones in this sample may be carry-over from other donors' samples. The CDR3 DNA sequence: TGTGCCAGCAGTTATGGCCCCCGACCGAATCAGGATGGCTACACCTTC. Protein product: CASSYGPRPNQDGYTF.